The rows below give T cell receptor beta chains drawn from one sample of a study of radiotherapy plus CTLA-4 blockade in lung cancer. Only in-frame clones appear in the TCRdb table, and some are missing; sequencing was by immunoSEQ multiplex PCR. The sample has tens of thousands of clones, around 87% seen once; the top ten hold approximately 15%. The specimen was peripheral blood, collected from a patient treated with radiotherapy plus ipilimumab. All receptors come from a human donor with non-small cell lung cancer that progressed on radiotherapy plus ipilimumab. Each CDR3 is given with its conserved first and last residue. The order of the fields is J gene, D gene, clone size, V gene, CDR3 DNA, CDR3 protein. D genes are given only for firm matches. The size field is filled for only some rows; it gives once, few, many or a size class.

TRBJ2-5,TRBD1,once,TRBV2,TGTGCCAGCGGCCCGCTCCCGGGACAGCAAGAGACCCAGTACTTC,CASGPLPGQQETQYF
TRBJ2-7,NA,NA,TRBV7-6,TGTGCCAGCAGCTTACGGGACGGTCCAGCCTACGAGCAGTACTTC,CASSLRDGPAYEQYF
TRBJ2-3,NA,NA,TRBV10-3,TGTGCCATCAGTGGAGGGCTAGCCACGAGCACAGATACGCAGTATTTT,CAISGGLATSTDTQYF
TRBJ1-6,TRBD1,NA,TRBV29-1,TGCAGCATTCAACAGGGGACTGGGTCACCCCTCCACTTT,CSIQQGTGSPLHF
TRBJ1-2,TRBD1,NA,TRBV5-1,TGCGCCAGCAGCCCCGGACAGGGAATTTTCTATGGCTACACCTTC,CASSPGQGIFYGYTF
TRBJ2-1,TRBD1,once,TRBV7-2,TGTGCCAGCAGCAACAGGGGTCATGAGCAGTTCTTC,CASSNRGHEQFF
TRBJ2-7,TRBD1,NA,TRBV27,TGTGCCAGCAGTTTATCCCCGGGACAGGACGAGCAGTACTTC,CASSLSPGQDEQYF
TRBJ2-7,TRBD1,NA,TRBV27,TGTGCCAGCAGTTTATCGGACAGGACCTTCTACTACGAGCAGTACTTC,CASSLSDRTFYYEQYF
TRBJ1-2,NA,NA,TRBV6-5,TGTGCCAGCAGCCTGGACAGCCTGAACTATGGCTACACCTTC,CASSLDSLNYGYTF
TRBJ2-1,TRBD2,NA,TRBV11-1,TGTGCCAGCAGCCCCCTAGCGGGAGGGCTCGGTGAGCAGTTCTTC,CASSPLAGGLGEQFF
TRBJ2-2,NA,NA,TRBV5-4,TGTGCCAGCAGCTTGGCGGGGGCGCTTGTCGGGGAGCTGTTTTTT,CASSLAGALVGELFF
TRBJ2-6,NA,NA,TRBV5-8,TGTGCCAGCAGCTCGAGGACATATGGGGCCAACGTCCTGACTTTC,CASSSRTYGANVLTF
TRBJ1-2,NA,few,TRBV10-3,TGTGCCACCGCAGGTCATAACTATGGCTACACCTTC,CATAGHNYGYTF
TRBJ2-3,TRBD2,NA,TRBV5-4,TGTGCCAGCACCCTGGGAGGGGTTACAGATACGCAGTATTTT,CASTLGGVTDTQYF
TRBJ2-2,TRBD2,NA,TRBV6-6,TGTGCCAGCAGTCTACCTAGCGGGACCGGGGAGCTGTTTTTT,CASSLPSGTGELFF
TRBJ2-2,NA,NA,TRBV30,TGTGCCTGGAGTCTGGCCGCCCTAGGGGAGCTGTTTTTT,CAWSLAALGELFF
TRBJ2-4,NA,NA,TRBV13,TGTGCCAGCAGCCGAGCTACAGTAAACATTCAGTACTTC,CASSRATVNIQYF
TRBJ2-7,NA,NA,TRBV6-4,TGTGCCAGCAGTGACGACCCGGACGGTTCCTACGAGCAGTACTTC,CASSDDPDGSYEQYF
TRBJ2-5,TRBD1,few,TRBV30,TGTGCCTGGAGTAGGGACAGGGCTGGTCGAGAGACCCAGTACTTC,CAWSRDRAGRETQYF
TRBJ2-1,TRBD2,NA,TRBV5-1,TGCGCCAGCAGCTTGGTCCTAGCGGGGGGTTACAATGAGCAGTTCTTC,CASSLVLAGGYNEQFF
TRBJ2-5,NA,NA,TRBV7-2,TGTGCCAGCAGCCCTAGCAGGGTGGAGGAGACCCAGTACTTC,CASSPSRVEETQYF